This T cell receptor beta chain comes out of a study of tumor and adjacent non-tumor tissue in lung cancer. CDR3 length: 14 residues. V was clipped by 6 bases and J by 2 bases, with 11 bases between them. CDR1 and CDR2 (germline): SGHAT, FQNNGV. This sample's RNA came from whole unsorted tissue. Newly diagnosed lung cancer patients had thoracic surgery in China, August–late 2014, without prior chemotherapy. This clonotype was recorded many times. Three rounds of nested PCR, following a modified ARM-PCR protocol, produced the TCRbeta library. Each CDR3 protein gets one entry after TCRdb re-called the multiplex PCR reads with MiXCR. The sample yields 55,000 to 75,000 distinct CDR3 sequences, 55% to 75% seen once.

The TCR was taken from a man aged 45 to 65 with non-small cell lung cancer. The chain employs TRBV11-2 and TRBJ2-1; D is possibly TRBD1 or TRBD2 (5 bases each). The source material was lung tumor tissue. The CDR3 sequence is CASRFGTPYNEQFF. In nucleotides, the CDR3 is TGTGCCAGCAGGTTCGGGACCCCCTACAATGAGCAGTTCTTC.